Listed below are T cell receptor beta chains from one sample, sequenced in a study of blood T cell repertoires in COVID-19. The protocol was immunoSEQ multiplex PCR, while the TCRdb copy is restricted to in-frame clones and leaves out a portion. The data contain about 520,000 clones, 70% to 90% of them singletons. Input material: peripheral blood. The receptor source for this set is a human donor in a cohort sampled during active COVID-19. CDR3s include the opening cysteine and the closing phenylalanine or tryptophan. D genes are given only for firm matches. Clone size appears in some rows only: once, few, many, or a class for an expanded clone.

>TRBV29-1|-|-|TRBJ2-7
TGCAGCGTTGAATCCCCCGACAGGAGCTCCTACGAGCAGTACTTC
CSVESPDRSSYEQYF
>TRBV21-1|-|-|TRBJ1-5
TGTGCCAGCAGCAAGGTTTTAAGGGGGGGGCCTCAGCCCCAGCATTTT
CASSKVLRGGPQPQHF
>TRBV19|-|TRBD1|TRBJ1-2
TGTGCCAGTAGTAAGGACAGGGAATGGAGCTCTGGCTACACCTTC
CASSKDREWSSGYTF
>TRBV6-6|-|-|TRBJ2-2
TGTGCCAGCAGTTACTCGGGCCGGTCGAACACCGGGGAGCTGTTTTTT
CASSYSGRSNTGELFF
>TRBV14|-|TRBD1|TRBJ2-1
TGTGCCAGCAGCCCGTCCGACAGGGTAAGGGCTCTCAATGAGCAGTTCTTC
CASSPSDRVRALNEQFF
>TRBV18|-|TRBD1|TRBJ2-1
TGTGCCAGCTCACCCTCGGACAGGGGGAATGAGCAGTTCTTC
CASSPSDRGNEQFF
>TRBV6-5|-|-|TRBJ1-4
TGTGCCAGCAGTCCTTGGACAGAAGATGAAAAACTGTTTTTT
CASSPWTEDEKLFF
>TRBV28|-|-|TRBJ2-2
TGTGCCAGCAGTTGGGGGCCGAACACCGGGGAGCTGTTTTTT
CASSWGPNTGELFF
>TRBV19|-|-|TRBJ1-2
TGTGCCAGTAGTCCCCTGGAGAGACCTGGCTACACCTTC
CASSPLERPGYTF
>TRBV3-1/TRBV3-2|-|-|TRBJ1-2
TGTGCCAGCAGCCAAGGAGGGACTAACTATGGCTACACCTTC
CASSQGGTNYGYTF
>TRBV5-1|-|TRBD1|TRBJ2-1
TGCGCCAGCAGCTTGGGGGACAGTGACAATGAGCAGTTCTTC
CASSLGDSDNEQFF
>TRBV9|-|-|TRBJ2-5
TGTGCCAGCAGCGTAGTCGGACAGAATGATGAGACCCAGTACTTC
CASSVVGQNDETQYF
>TRBV19|-|-|TRBJ2-1
TGTGCCAGTAGTGTCTTATCCGGGATTTACAATGAGCAGTTCTTC
CASSVLSGIYNEQFF
>TRBV5-1|-|TRBD1|TRBJ1-1
TGCGCCAGCAGCTTCGGACAGGAGAACACTGAAGCTTTCTTT
CASSFGQENTEAFF
>TRBV5-6|-|-|TRBJ1-1
TGTGCCAGCAGCTTGTATGGGACTACTGATAGGGAAGCTTTCTTT
CASSLYGTTDREAFF
>TRBV7-2|few|-|TRBJ2-3
TGTGCCAGCAGCTTAGCGGAGGGCCTTGCTCCAGATACGCAGTATTTT
CASSLAEGLAPDTQYF
>TRBV15|-|TRBD1|TRBJ2-6
TGTGCCACCAGCAGAGAGAGGGGGACAGGGGGCCCTGGGGCCAACGTCCTGACTTTC
CATSRERGTGGPGANVLTF
>TRBV5-1|-|TRBD2|TRBJ2-2
TGCGCCAGCAATCGAGTACTAGCGGGACCAAACACCGGGGAGCTGTTTTTT
CASNRVLAGPNTGELFF
>TRBV7-3|-|TRBD2|TRBJ2-1
TGTGCCAGCAGCTTACGGGCCGGGACTACACTCAATGAGCAGTTCTTC
CASSLRAGTTLNEQFF
>TRBV15|few|TRBD2|TRBJ2-7
TGTGCCACCAGCAGAGTCCTAGCGGGTGCCTCCTACGAGCAGTACTTC
CATSRVLAGASYEQYF
>TRBV5-1|-|-|TRBJ2-7
TGCGCCAGCAGCTCCCGGGACTTCTCCTACGAGCAGTACTTC
CASSSRDFSYEQYF
>TRBV28|-|TRBD1|TRBJ1-5
TGTGCCAGCAGTTGGGACAGAAATCAGCCCCAGCATTTT
CASSWDRNQPQHF
>TRBV29-1|-|-|TRBJ2-2
TGCAGCGTAAAAGGGACTCGACTAGACAACACCGGGGAGCTGTTTTTT
CSVKGTRLDNTGELFF